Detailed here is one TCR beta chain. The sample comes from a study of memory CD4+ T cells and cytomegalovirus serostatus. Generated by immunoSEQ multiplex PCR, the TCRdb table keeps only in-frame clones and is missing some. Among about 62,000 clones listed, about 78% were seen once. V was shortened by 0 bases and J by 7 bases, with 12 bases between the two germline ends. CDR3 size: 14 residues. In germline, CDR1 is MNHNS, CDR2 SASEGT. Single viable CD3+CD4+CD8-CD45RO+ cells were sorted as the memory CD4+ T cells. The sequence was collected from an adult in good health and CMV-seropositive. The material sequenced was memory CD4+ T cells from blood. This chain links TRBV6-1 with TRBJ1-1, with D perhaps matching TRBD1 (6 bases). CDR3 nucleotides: TGTGCCAGCAGTGAAGCAAGGCAGGGGTTTGAAGCTTTCTTT. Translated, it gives CASSEARQGFEAFF.